The 29 T cell receptor beta chains below were found in one sample sequenced in a study of blood T cell repertoires in COVID-19. The assay was immunoSEQ multiplex PCR, and TCRdb's table has in-frame clones only and misses some. Of tens of thousands of clones listed, roughly four fifths were seen once; the top ten hold approximately 7%. The sequenced sample consisted of peripheral blood. All receptors come from a man aged 35-49 years with acute or convalescent COVID-19.

V is TRBV5-1 and J is TRBJ2-7; 11 bases fit TRBD1. The CDR3 is 14 amino acids. V lost 4 bases and J lost 5; bases outside the gene matches: 5. Germline CDR1 is SGHRS and CDR2 is YFSETQ. CDR3 protein: CASSEPGQGDEQYF. The CDR3 DNA sequence: TGCGCCAGCAGCGAACCGGGACAGGGGGACGAGCAGTACTTC.

The chain has TRBV18 and TRBJ1-5; D may be TRBD1 (6 bases). V was pared by 4 bases and J by 7 bases, with 11 bases between. The V gene's germline CDR1 is KGHSH and CDR2 LQKENI. The CDR3 runs 13 residues. CDR3 sequence: CASSLYQGQPQHF. In DNA form, the CDR3 reads TGTGCCAGCTCACTTTACCAGGGGCAGCCCCAGCATTTT. The variable domain in full, with the rest retrieved from reference TRBV18 and TRBJ1-5, is NAGVMQNPRHLVRRRGQEARLRCSPMKGHSHVYWYRQLPEEGLKFMVYLQKENIIDESGMPKERFSAEFPKEGPSILRIQQVVRGDSAAYFCASSLYQGQPQHFGDGTRLSIL.

CDR3 DNA sequence: TGTGCCAGCTCACCGGTCTTAAACAAGAACACTGAAGCTTTCTTT. Amino acid sequence: CASSPVLNKNTEAFF. J is TRBJ1-1 and V is TRBV18; no firm D call. The length of the CDR3 is 15 residues. Trimming left V 3 bases short and J 1 base short, with 12 bases between. Germline assignment: CDR1 KGHSH and CDR2 LQKENI.

In this sample, this clone turned up once. V gene TRBV4-1 combines with J gene TRBJ2-1, with a tentative D call TRBD2 (5 bases). Between the trimmed V and J ends, which lost 0 bases and 4 bases, there was a span of 13 bases. The CDR3 sequence is 16 residues long. Germline CDR1 is MGHRA and CDR2 is YSYEKL. CDR3: CASSQDPASRYNEQFF. In nucleotides, the CDR3 is TGCGCCAGCAGCCAAGATCCCGCTAGCAGATACAATGAGCAGTTCTTC.

The chain is built from TRBV6-2 or TRBV6-3 and TRBJ2-6; D possibly corresponds to TRBD1 (5 bases). The CDR3 length is 16 residues. Trimming left V 0 bases short and J 4 bases short, with 10 bases between. Germline CDR1 is MNHEY and CDR2 is SVGEGT. CDR3 in amino acids: CASSYSIRAGANVLTF. CDR3 nucleotides: TGTGCCAGCAGTTACTCGATCAGGGCCGGGGCCAACGTCCTGACTTTC.

The genes are TRBV10-3 and TRBJ1-2, with D tentatively TRBD1 (6 bases). The length of the CDR3 is 12 residues. Trimming removed 2 bases from V and 7 bases from J, with 8 bases in between. Germline V gene data show CDR1 as ENHRY and CDR2 as SYGVKD. The CDR3 protein is CAISEDRTGYTF. The CDR3 coding sequence is TGTGCCATCAGTGAGGACAGGACTGGCTACACCTTC.

The V and J genes are TRBV18 and TRBJ2-3, with no clear D. V was shortened by 5 bases and J by 7 bases, with 10 bases between the two germline ends. Germline CDR1 KGHSH, CDR2 LQKENI. The CDR3 loop spans 12 amino acids. For the CDR3, the DNA is TGTGCCAGCTCAGTATTAGCTTATACGCAGTATTTT. It codes for CASSVLAYTQYF.

The chain employs TRBV10-3 and TRBJ1-2, with unresolved D. Germline lookup yields CDR1 ENHRY and CDR2 SYGVKD. The CDR3 has 12 amino acids. The V end was cut by 0 bases, the J end by 7 bases, with 6 bases between. The CDR3 region has the DNA TGTGCCATCAGTGAGTCCTCACTTGGCTACACCTTC. It translates to CAISESSLGYTF.

This clone was found a few times. V usage is TRBV19 and J usage is TRBJ2-3, with 7 bases matching TRBD1. After removal of 5 bases from V and 6 bases from J, the junction contained 17 bases not matched to a gene. Germline CDR1 reads LNHDA; CDR2 reads SQIVND (reference sequence). The CDR3 extends over 17 amino acids. CDR3: CASSSRTGPPPFDTQYF. In DNA form, the CDR3 reads TGTGCCAGTAGTTCCCGGACAGGCCCACCACCCTTTGATACGCAGTATTTT. The full variable domain, in which reference TRBV19 and TRBJ2-3 provide the parts outside the CDR3, is DGGITQSPKYLFRKEGQNVTLSCEQNLNHDAMYWYRQDPGQGLRLIYYSQIVNDFQKGDIAEGYSVSREKKESFPLTVTSAQKNPTAFYLCASSSRTGPPPFDTQYFGPGTRLTVL.

The chain joins TRBV10-3 to TRBJ2-1; the match to TRBD2 covers 9 bases. CDR3 size: 16 residues. J gave up 6 bases and V 8 bases, and 14 bases lay outside the gene matches. The V gene's germline CDR1 is ENHRY and CDR2 SYGVKD. Here the CDR3 reads CAIGGSGGLSLNEQFF. Written as DNA, the CDR3 is TGTGCCATCGGAGGAAGCGGGGGGCTCTCCCTCAATGAGCAGTTCTTC.

The rearrangement links TRBV30 to TRBJ1-2; possibly TRBD1 for D (5 bases). Germline V CDR1 and CDR2: GTSNPN, SVGIG (reference sequence). The CDR3 is 17 amino acids. The ends were cut back, 3 bases at V and 7 bases at J, with 27 bases in the middle. CDR3 residues: CAWSLLRRREGRGGYTF. The CDR3 nucleotides read TGTGCCTGGAGCCTCCTCCGAAGAAGGGAAGGAAGGGGTGGCTACACCTTC.

The V gene is TRBV19, the J gene TRBJ1-5, with TRBD1 matching over 7 bases. The CDR3 sequence is 13 residues long. In germline, CDR1 is LNHDA, CDR2 SQIVND (reference sequence). Unmatched junction bases numbered 4, after V lost 4 bases and J lost 7 bases. The CDR3 DNA is TGTGCCAGTAGTAGGGACAGTAAACAGCCCCAGCATTTT. This translates into CASSRDSKQPQHF. Using reference TRBV19 and TRBJ1-5 for the parts outside the CDR3, the full variable domain is DGGITQSPKYLFRKEGQNVTLSCEQNLNHDAMYWYRQDPGQGLRLIYYSQIVNDFQKGDIAEGYSVSREKKESFPLTVTSAQKNPTAFYLCASSRDSKQPQHFGDGTRLSIL.

This clone was seen just once. The rearrangement joins TRBV11-3 to TRBJ2-2; D remains unclear. The V end was cut by 0 bases, the J end by 1 base, with 6 bases between. CDR3 size: 15 residues. Germline V CDR1 and CDR2: SGHNT, YENEEA. CDR3 DNA: TGTGCCAGCAGCTTAGAGTCGGTGAACACCGGGGAGCTGTTTTTT. Protein product: CASSLESVNTGELFF.

There are a few counts of this clone. The J gene is TRBJ1-1, the V gene TRBV29-1; 7 bases map to TRBD1. J lost 1 base, V lost 3 bases, and 5 bases had no gene match. The germline gives CDR1 SQVTM, CDR2 ANQGSEA. The CDR3 spans 14 residues. The CDR3 protein is CSVDWDSPNTEAFF. The CDR3 DNA sequence: TGCAGCGTTGATTGGGACAGCCCGAACACTGAAGCTTTCTTT.

The chain links TRBV14 to TRBJ2-1; D gene uncertain. Germline V gene lookup returns CDR1 SGHDN and CDR2 FVKESK. The CDR3 runs to 10 residues. V was cut by 4 bases and J by 10 bases, with 5 bases left in between. The CDR3 DNA is TGTGCCAGCAGCCCGCGGGAGCAGTTCTTC. It yields the protein CASSPREQFF. Full variable domain (remainder filled in from reference TRBV14 and TRBJ2-1): EAGVTQFPSHSVIEKGQTVTLRCDPISGHDNLYWYRRVMGKEIKFLLHFVKESKQDESGMPNNRFLAERTGGTYSTLKVQPAELEDSGVYFCASSPREQFFGPGTRLTVL.

The chain employs TRBV24-1 and TRBJ2-1; 11 bases match TRBD2. The V gene end was trimmed by 5 bases and the J gene end by 9 bases; junction bases not matched to a gene: 11. The CDR3 length is 16 residues. CDR1 KGHDR and CDR2 SFDVKD come from the germline V gene. CDR3 loop: CATSGDSGGASSEQFF. As DNA, the CDR3 is TGTGCCACCAGTGGGGATAGCGGGGGGGCCTCTAGTGAGCAGTTCTTC.

This chain joins TRBV7-2 and TRBJ1-1; no definite D call. The germline gives CDR1 SGHTA, CDR2 FQGNSA. V lost 0 bases to trimming and J lost 8 bases, with 13 bases between them. The CDR3 spans 14 residues. CDR3 DNA sequence: TGTGCCAGCAGCTTAGCGATGGCAGGAAAAGAAGCTTTCTTT. Translation gives CASSLAMAGKEAFF.

The CDR3 loop is CAISENRASTDTQYF. CDR3 sequence (DNA): TGTGCCATCAGTGAGAACAGGGCGAGCACAGATACGCAGTATTTT. This chain uses TRBV10-3 with TRBJ2-3; the D gene is possibly TRBD1 (6 bases). Trimming pared 2 bases from V and 0 bases from J, leaving 9 bases between. The CDR3 extends over 15 amino acids. Looked up from germline, CDR1 is ENHRY and CDR2 is SYGVKD.

The rearrangement joins TRBV28 to TRBJ2-5; 16 bases agree with TRBD2. The CDR3 is made up of 21 amino acids. CDR1 and CDR2 (germline): MDHEN, SYDVKM. Trimming removed 2 bases from V and 7 bases from J; junction bases left unmatched: 19. The CDR3 nucleotides are TGTGCCAGCAGTTTACCAAAGGGACTAGCGGGGGGGCAGGACATTATTGGGACCCAGTACTTC. Amino acids: CASSLPKGLAGGQDIIGTQYF.

Here the CDR3 reads CASNQGGGETQYF. The CDR3 DNA reads as TGTGCCAGCAATCAAGGGGGGGGAGAGACCCAGTACTTC. The chain employs TRBV2 and TRBJ2-5; weak D call: TRBD2 (7 bases). Trimming left V 7 bases short and J 4 bases short, with 13 bases between. Looked up from germline, CDR1 is SNHLY and CDR2 is FYNNEI. The CDR3 runs to 13 residues.

The chain combines TRBV10-3 with TRBJ1-2; possible D gene TRBD1, 5 bases. The CDR3 is 12 amino acids. Trimming shortened V by 7 bases and J by 8 bases, and 14 bases separated the two germline ends. Germline V gives CDR1 ENHRY, CDR2 SYGVKD. The CDR3 loop is CAITAGKAGYTF. The CDR3 DNA is TGTGCCATCACTGCAGGGAAGGCCGGCTACACCTTC.

This rearrangement joins TRBV9 to TRBJ1-2; D not resolved. The V and J ends lost 0 bases and 5 bases respectively, with 11 bases between them. The germline V gene encodes CDR1 SGDLS and CDR2 YYNGEE. CDR3 length: 14 residues. CDR3 in amino acids: CASSVESGYYGYTF. Here the CDR3 DNA reads TGTGCCAGCAGCGTAGAATCGGGGTATTATGGCTACACCTTC.

The V gene is TRBV7-9, the J gene TRBJ1-4; TRBD1 matches 9 bases. The ends lost 2 bases at V and 2 bases at J; junction bases unmatched: 6. CDR1 is SEHNR and CDR2 is FQNEAQ in the germline V gene (reference sequence). This CDR3 has 17 amino acids. The CDR3 is CASSLRQGTGTNEKLFF. The DNA for the CDR3 is TGTGCCAGCAGCTTAAGGCAGGGGACAGGGACTAATGAAAAACTGTTTTTT.

This clone was observed at least ten times. The chain employs TRBV11-2 and TRBJ2-7, with 11 bases aligning to TRBD2. The germline CDR1 and CDR2 sequences are SGHAT and FQNNGV. There are 15 residues in the CDR3. The V gene end was trimmed by 4 bases and the J gene end by 2 bases; junction bases not matched to a gene: 4. CDR3 sequence: CASSSRLAGPYEQYF. The CDR3 DNA follows: TGTGCCAGCAGCTCCCGACTAGCGGGGCCCTACGAGCAGTACTTC.

The CDR3 sequence: CSVHPTADTQYF. The DNA of the CDR3 is TGCAGCGTCCACCCTACGGCAGATACGCAGTATTTT. The chain couples TRBV29-1 to TRBJ2-3; no firm D call. The germline gives CDR1 SQVTM, CDR2 ANQGSEA. CDR3 length: 12 amino acids. Trimming shortened V by 6 bases and J by 4 bases, and 11 bases separated the two germline ends.

The genes are TRBV10-3 and TRBJ1-1, with unresolved D. The CDR3 spans 11 residues. Germline CDR1 ENHRY, CDR2 SYGVKD. Trimming removed 10 bases from V and 5 bases from J, with 11 bases in between. The CDR3 region has the DNA TGTGCCACTTCCTACTTGACTGAAGCTTTCTTT. The encoded protein is CATSYLTEAFF.

The chain uses TRBV2 and TRBJ2-3, with D possibly TRBD1 on 6 matching bases. The CDR3 extends over 15 amino acids. CDR1 is SNHLY, CDR2 FYNNEI, per germline. V lost 6 bases to trimming and J lost 2 bases, with 15 bases between them. CDR3 coding DNA: TGTGCCAGCAGACTACCCCGGACAGTCACAGATACGCAGTATTTT. Amino acid sequence: CASRLPRTVTDTQYF.

The genes are TRBV5-5 and TRBJ1-2; 8 positions match TRBD1. CDR3 length equals 14 residues. V was clipped by 1 base and J by 6 bases; unmatched bases: 5. CDR1 is SGHKS and CDR2 is YYEKEE in the germline V gene (reference sequence). The CDR3 loop reads CASSLWAGGHGYTF. DNA of the CDR3: TGTGCCAGCAGCTTGTGGGCAGGGGGCCATGGCTACACCTTC.

The chain uses TRBV5-4 and TRBJ1-1; a weak D match, TRBD1 (5 bases). Germline V gene lookup returns CDR1 SGHNT and CDR2 YYREEE (reference sequence). Trimming took off 4 bases at V and 5 bases at J, with 15 bases between the two ends. The CDR3 contains 14 residues. In DNA form, the CDR3 reads TGTGCCAGCAGCAATAGGGGCCTTGGGACTGAAGCTTTCTTT. As protein: CASSNRGLGTEAFF.